The clone carrying this T cell receptor (beta chain) was seen a handful of times. The antigen is unknown. TCRdb reprocessed the 5' RACE reads with MiXCR, giving one entry per CDR3 protein. Of 450,000 or so distinct CDR3 sequences listed, nearly 25% were seen once; the top ten hold around an eighth. Germline V gene lookup returns CDR1 SEHNR and CDR2 FQNEAQ (reference sequence). Trimming took off 4 bases at V and 3 bases at J, with 7 bases between the two ends. CDR3 size: 12 residues. The entry originates in a study of T-cell memory formation after mild COVID-19. Findings and limits, study-wide: CD4+ clones that contracted lay mainly in CM and EM; CD8+ ones lay in EMRA.

The sequence derives from an adult woman who had mild COVID-19 (a few samples of this study predate the infection). Cell type and time point are not known. The rearrangement uses TRBV7-9 and TRBJ2-7; D not resolved. Sequencing input: PBMCs or a T cell subset sorted from them (not recorded which). This CDR3 reads CASSSALYEQYF. The CDR3 bases are TGTGCCAGCAGCTCGGCCCTCTACGAGCAGTACTTC.